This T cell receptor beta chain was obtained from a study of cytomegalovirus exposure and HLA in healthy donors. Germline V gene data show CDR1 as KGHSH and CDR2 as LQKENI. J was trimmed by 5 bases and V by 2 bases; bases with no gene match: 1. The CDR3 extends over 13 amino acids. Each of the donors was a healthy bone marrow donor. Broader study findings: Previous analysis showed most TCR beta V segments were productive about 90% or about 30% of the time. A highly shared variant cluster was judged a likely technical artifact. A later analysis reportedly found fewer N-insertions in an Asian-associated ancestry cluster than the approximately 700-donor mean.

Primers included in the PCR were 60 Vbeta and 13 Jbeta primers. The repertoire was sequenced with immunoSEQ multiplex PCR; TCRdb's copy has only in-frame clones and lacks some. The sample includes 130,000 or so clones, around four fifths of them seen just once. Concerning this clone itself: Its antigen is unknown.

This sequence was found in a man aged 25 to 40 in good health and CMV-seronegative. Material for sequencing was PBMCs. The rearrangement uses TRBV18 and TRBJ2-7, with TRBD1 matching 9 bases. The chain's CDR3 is CASSPGTGNEQYF. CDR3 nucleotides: TGTGCCAGCTCACCAGGGACAGGGAACGAGCAGTACTTC.